This T cell receptor beta chain is from a study of OX40 agonist ivuxolimab in advanced cancers. Overall study context: The study treated patients with ivuxolimab, an agonistic anti-OX40 (CD134) antibody. Study-wide findings and caveats: Average numbers of expanded clones were greater in CD8+ T cells than in CD4+.

Produced via immunoSEQ multiplex PCR; TCRdb's table is partial and in-frame only. The sample contains tens of thousands of clones, 88% of which appear only once. J lost 6 bases, V lost 3 bases, and 6 bases had no gene match. Per germline, CDR1 LGHNA and CDR2 YSLEER. This CDR3 comprises 16 residues. Concerning this clone: What it recognizes is unknown.

The V call is TRBV4-3, the J call TRBJ2-1; 12 bases agree with TRBD2. The material was CD4+ or CD8+ T cells sorted from blood, obtained in a trial of the OX40 agonist ivuxolimab. The clonotype originates from an adult with an advanced solid tumor such as melanoma, head and neck, liver or kidney cancer. The CDR3 DNA reads as TGCGCCAGCAGCCAGTCGCTAGCGGGGGGGCGCAATGAGCAGTTCTTC. Translation gives CASSQSLAGGRNEQFF.